This entry features one T cell receptor beta chain sequence. This entry comes from a study of blood T cell repertoires in COVID-19. Study overall: T cells, B-cell-depleted T cells, or PBMCs provided the cDNA or gDNA that served as material.

The V and J ends lost 3 bases and 2 bases, in that order; junction bases with no gene match: 8. Germline V gene data show CDR1 as MNHEY and CDR2 as SMNVEV (reference sequence). The CDR3 runs to 16 residues. TCRdb keeps only in-frame clones here, not all; method: immunoSEQ multiplex PCR. The sample shows 25,000 to 35,000 clones, around 91% of them seen only once. The chain is built from TRBV27 and TRBJ1-1, with 8 bases lining up with TRBD1. What was sequenced was peripheral blood. The receptor was derived from a man older than 75 with acute or convalescent COVID-19. Written as DNA, the CDR3 is TGTGCCAGCAGTTTTCTCAGGGGGCGAGGAAACACTGAAGCTTTCTTT. Protein sequence: CASSFLRGRGNTEAFF.